Following are 8 T cell receptor beta chains from one sample sequenced in a study of CD8 T cells in ankylosing spondylitis (dated by TCRdb to 2016 to 2017). What the authors observed across the whole study: Blood from ankylosing spondylitis patients appeared to be characterized by a TCR beta motif made up of about 8 highly homologous amino acid variants.

The receptor library was made with 5' RACE. TCRdb records Illumina HiSeq 2500 as the sequencer. Using fastp at Q25 and MiXCR, TCRdb reprocessed the public reads and kept productive beta chains. Each CDR3 protein appears once, grouped with its most common genes and DNA. The sample contains 200,000 to 250,000 distinct CDR3 sequences, about 18% of them found a single time. About 42% of the sample is in the top ten clones. Their antigens remain unidentified. Sequencing was done on a sample of blood, either unsorted or a sorted T cell fraction (not recorded which). All receptors come from a male donor with ankylosing spondylitis.

The V call is TRBV28, the J call TRBJ2-5, with TRBD1 matching over 7 bases. The germline gives CDR1 MDHEN, CDR2 SYDVKM. Trimming removed 3 bases from V and 4 bases from J; junction bases left unmatched: 8. The CDR3 runs 15 residues. The CDR3 nucleotides are TGTGCCAGCAGTTTCACAAGACAGGGCCCAGAGACCCAGTACTTC. Its protein product is CASSFTRQGPETQYF.

This clonotype appeared many times. The chain links TRBV4-1 to TRBJ2-3; D is uncertain. This CDR3 has 13 residues. CDR1 is MGHRA and CDR2 is YSYEKL in the germline V gene. Trimming removed 1 base from V and 2 bases from J, with 4 bases in between. The CDR3 protein is CASSQANTDTQYF. CDR3 nucleotides: TGCGCCAGCAGCCAAGCGAACACAGATACGCAGTATTTT.

This clonotype was observed a handful of times. J is TRBJ1-1 and V is TRBV4-1; D is uncertain. Looked up from germline, CDR1 is MGHRA and CDR2 is YSYEKL. This CDR3 is built from 15 residues. Deletions cut 2 bases from V and 4 bases from J, with 14 bases between. The CDR3 is CASSQNGQVGTEAFF. CDR3 nucleotide sequence: TGCGCCAGCAGCCAAAATGGTCAGGTAGGCACTGAAGCTTTCTTT.

J is TRBJ1-3 and V is TRBV29-1, with D tentatively TRBD1 (5 bases). In germline, CDR1 is SQVTM, CDR2 ANQGSEA. There are 14 residues in the CDR3. V lost 2 bases to trimming and J lost 6 bases, with 14 bases between them. The CDR3 bases are TGCAGCGTTGAAAGTGGGCAGGGAGAAAACACCATATATTTT. Translated, it gives CSVESGQGENTIYF.

This clonotype turned up a few times. The chain has TRBV4-2 and TRBJ1-1; no firm D call. The CDR3 consists of 18 residues. The germline CDR1 and CDR2 sequences are LGHNA and YNFKEQ. Trimming left V 1 base short and J 0 bases short, with 18 bases between. The CDR3 bases are TGTGCCAGCAGCCAAGGGGAATTGCAGTCGTCTTTGAACACTGAAGCTTTCTTT. Translated, it gives CASSQGELQSSLNTEAFF.

This sequence joins TRBV10-3 and TRBJ2-1; TRBD1 aligns across 8 bases. CDR3 length: 15 amino acids. The V segment lost 3 bases and the J segment 4 bases; nucleotides outside the gene matches: 5. Germline V gene sequence: CDR1 ENHRY, CDR2 SYGVKD. The CDR3 sequence: CAISEGDRPYNEQFF. The CDR3 DNA sequence: TGTGCCATCAGTGAAGGGGACAGGCCGTACAATGAGCAGTTCTTC.

V is TRBV7-9 and J is TRBJ1-6, with D perhaps TRBD1 (5 bases). The germline gives CDR1 SEHNR, CDR2 FQNEAQ (reference sequence). The V gene lost 5 bases and the J gene lost 10 bases, with 18 bases spanning the gap. The CDR3 runs 15 residues. CDR3 amino acids: CASSVGAPGDSPLHF. DNA of the CDR3: TGTGCCAGCAGCGTCGGGGCCCCCGGGGACTCACCCCTCCACTTT.

This clonotype was recorded a few times. This chain uses TRBV4-1 with TRBJ2-2, with 9 nucleotides matching TRBD2. The CDR3 is 22 residues long. V shed 1 base and J 0 bases; nucleotides not matched to a gene: 18. Germline V gene lookup returns CDR1 MGHRA and CDR2 YSYEKL. DNA of the CDR3: TGCGCCAGCAGCCAAGTGATTAGCGGGAGTGAATATTCGGCCGCGAACACCGGGGAGCTGTTTTTT. Translating gives CASSQVISGSEYSAANTGELFF.